The rows below give T cell receptor beta chains drawn from one sample of a study of cytomegalovirus exposure and HLA in healthy donors. Profiled with immunoSEQ multiplex PCR; TCRdb holds only in-frame clones, not every one. The sample holds some 190,000 clones, about 83% seen once. Specimen: PBMCs. These receptors all stem from a female donor in good health and CMV-seronegative. Each CDR3 is given with its conserved first and last residue. D genes are given only for firm matches.

j_call	d_call	v_call	cdr3_aa	cdr3_nt
TRBJ2-7	-	TRBV6-1	CASIAGVDYEQYF	TGTGCCAGCATAGCAGGGGTGGATTACGAGCAGTACTTC
TRBJ1-2	-	TRBV6-6	CASSYRGGEVSTF	TGTGCCAGCAGCTACCGGGGAGGGGAAGTAAGCACCTTC
TRBJ2-3	TRBD2	TRBV5-4	CASSLEPAGAITDTQYF	TGTGCCAGCAGCTTGGAGCCAGCGGGGGCGATCACAGATACGCAGTATTTT
TRBJ1-3	-	TRBV27	CASSLTGIGNTIYF	TGTGCCAGCAGTTTAACAGGGATTGGAAACACCATATATTTT
TRBJ2-7	TRBD2	TRBV28	CASSLFPAGLAGEQYF	TGTGCCAGCAGTTTATTCCCCGCGGGACTAGCGGGAGAGCAGTACTTC
TRBJ2-1	-	TRBV7-3	CASSRDPSSYNEQFF	TGTGCCAGCAGCAGAGACCCTAGCTCCTACAATGAGCAGTTCTTC
TRBJ2-1	TRBD2	TRBV4-2	CASSFGGAVVDEQFF	TGTGCCAGCAGCTTCGGGGGGGCCGTTGTAGATGAGCAGTTCTTC
TRBJ1-6	-	TRBV27	CASRTTGTGKNSPLHF	TGTGCCAGCAGGACAACAGGGACCGGGAAGAATTCACCCCTCCACTTT
TRBJ2-7	-	TRBV4-2	CASSQWRGYEQYF	TGTGCCAGCAGCCAATGGAGAGGCTACGAGCAGTACTTC
TRBJ2-5	-	TRBV7-6	CASSLEWAYQETQYF	TGTGCCAGCAGCTTAGAGTGGGCGTACCAAGAGACCCAGTACTTC
TRBJ2-5	TRBD2	TRBV29-1	CSVAPQTSGRGETQYF	TGCAGCGTCGCCCCCCAGACTAGCGGGAGAGGAGAGACCCAGTACTTC
TRBJ1-3	-	TRBV18	CASSPQGAGAGNTIYF	TGTGCCAGCTCACCACAAGGGGCAGGAGCTGGAAACACCATATATTTT
TRBJ2-1	-	TRBV11-3	CASRDRLSYNEQFF	TGTGCCAGCAGAGACAGGCTTTCCTACAATGAGCAGTTCTTC
TRBJ1-1	-	TRBV7-9	CASSLGAGSNTEAFF	TGTGCCAGCAGCTTAGGGGCAGGGTCGAACACTGAAGCTTTCTTT
TRBJ2-3	TRBD2	TRBV7-9	CASSLKRESTDTQYF	TGTGCCAGCAGCTTAAAGCGGGAGAGCACAGATACGCAGTATTTT